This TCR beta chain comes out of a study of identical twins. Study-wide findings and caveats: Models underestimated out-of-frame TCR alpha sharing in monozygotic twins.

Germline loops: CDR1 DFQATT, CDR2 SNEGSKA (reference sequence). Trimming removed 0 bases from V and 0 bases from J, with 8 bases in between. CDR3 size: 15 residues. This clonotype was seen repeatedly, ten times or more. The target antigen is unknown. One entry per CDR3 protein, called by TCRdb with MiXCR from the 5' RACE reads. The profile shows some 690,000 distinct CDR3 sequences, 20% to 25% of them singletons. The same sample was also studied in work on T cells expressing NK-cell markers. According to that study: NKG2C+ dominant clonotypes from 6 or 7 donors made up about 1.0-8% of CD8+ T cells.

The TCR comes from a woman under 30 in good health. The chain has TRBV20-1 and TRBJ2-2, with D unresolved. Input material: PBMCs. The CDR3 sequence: CSARDGRTNTGELFF. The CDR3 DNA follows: TGCAGTGCTAGAGATGGCAGGACGAACACCGGGGAGCTGTTTTTT.